This T cell receptor beta chain was obtained from a study of regulatory dendritic cells for organ transplantation. Across the study: Regulatory dendritic cells were monocyte-derived, receiving vitamin D3 on days 0 and 4 and IL-10 on day 4.

V was pared by 4 bases and J by 2 bases, with 4 bases of the junction left unmatched. This CDR3 region has 15 residues. CDR1 is SGDLS, CDR2 YYNGEE, per germline. Turning to this clone: Its antigen is unidentified.

Sorted subsets were CFSE-labeled and cultured approximately 5 days with allogeneic dendritic cells. Study observations and caveats: Mature dendritic cells appeared to drive more memory CD8+ clonal expansion than regulatory ones. The authors noted considerable between-person heterogeneity in alloreactive memory CD8+ cells.

This table comes from immunoSEQ multiplex PCR, and its TCRdb copy is limited to in-frame clones, with some not included. The table records more than 9,500 clones, less than 80% of them present only once. The sample consisted of naive CD8+ T cells from blood cultured with dendritic cells. As to subset: CD45RA+ naive T cells. This clonotype was obtained from a human donor in good health. The rearrangement uses TRBV9 and TRBJ2-5, with 11 bases that match TRBD2. In DNA, the CDR3 is TGTGCCAGCAGCCCCGGGACTAGCGGTCAAGAGACCCAGTACTTC. Its translation is CASSPGTSGQETQYF.